These T cell receptor beta chains were read from a single sample in a study of blood T cell repertoires in COVID-19. TCRdb's copy holds only in-frame clones and misses some; the assay was immunoSEQ multiplex PCR. The data hold fewer than 85,000 clones, with about 73% observed a single time. Sequenced sample: peripheral blood. Receptors were obtained from an older woman with acute or convalescent COVID-19. CDR3s include the opening cysteine and the closing phenylalanine or tryptophan. The order of the fields is D gene, V gene, CDR3 protein. The D gene is left open where the match is weak.

d_gene: TRBD2; v_gene: TRBV3-1/TRBV3-2; CDR3aa: CASSQYGGSPPEQYF
d_gene: -; v_gene: TRBV6-5; CDR3aa: CASAGAPWELFF
d_gene: TRBD2; v_gene: TRBV10-2; CDR3aa: CASSEVSGRLGEQYF
d_gene: -; v_gene: TRBV7-9; CDR3aa: CASSTNREETQYF
d_gene: -; v_gene: TRBV2; CDR3aa: CASKRVNTEAFF
d_gene: TRBD2; v_gene: TRBV7-7; CDR3aa: CASSFSGGGGDTQYF
d_gene: -; v_gene: TRBV4-2; CDR3aa: CASSHLLGHLQVTDTQYF
d_gene: TRBD1; v_gene: TRBV29-1; CDR3aa: CSVLPDRGYNEQFF
d_gene: -; v_gene: TRBV19; CDR3aa: CASSNDRSYGYTF
d_gene: -; v_gene: TRBV21-1; CDR3aa: CASSKVGGNTGELFF
d_gene: TRBD1; v_gene: TRBV7-8; CDR3aa: CASSLGTVNQPQHF
d_gene: TRBD2; v_gene: TRBV2; CDR3aa: CASKREGGTDTQYF
d_gene: -; v_gene: TRBV2; CDR3aa: CASSDVQGASGNTIYF
d_gene: -; v_gene: TRBV12-5; CDR3aa: CASVAGSSNQPQHF
d_gene: -; v_gene: TRBV4-2; CDR3aa: CASSQDNRGGAGEQFF
d_gene: TRBD1; v_gene: TRBV30; CDR3aa: CAWSATGLALNTEAFF
d_gene: TRBD2; v_gene: TRBV5-1; CDR3aa: CASRLAGLPQETQYF
d_gene: TRBD1; v_gene: TRBV7-8; CDR3aa: CASSNTWTGDYGYTF
d_gene: -; v_gene: TRBV4-1; CDR3aa: CASSQGQDPFYEQYF
d_gene: -; v_gene: TRBV15; CDR3aa: CATSRAPPGLNTDTQYF
d_gene: -; v_gene: TRBV6-5; CDR3aa: CASSHGTPGSYEQYF
d_gene: -; v_gene: TRBV10-2; CDR3aa: CASRDSPYEQYF
d_gene: -; v_gene: TRBV5-4; CDR3aa: CASSSIGSMGNTIYF
d_gene: TRBD2; v_gene: TRBV10-2; CDR3aa: CASIPGLAGKTQYF
d_gene: TRBD1; v_gene: TRBV5-1; CDR3aa: CASSLVGDRPLDEQFF
d_gene: TRBD1; v_gene: TRBV5-4; CDR3aa: CASSGQGAGNTIYF
d_gene: -; v_gene: TRBV11-2; CDR3aa: CASRQGGGYTF
d_gene: -; v_gene: TRBV7-9; CDR3aa: CASSLGAPHGYTF
d_gene: -; v_gene: TRBV6-5; CDR3aa: CASTPRLRDTEAFF
d_gene: -; v_gene: TRBV4-3; CDR3aa: CASSQGGGRGTEAFF
d_gene: -; v_gene: TRBV5-6; CDR3aa: CASSLYRENTGELFF
d_gene: TRBD1; v_gene: TRBV5-1; CDR3aa: CASSQITLAGQGITEAFF
d_gene: TRBD1; v_gene: TRBV9; CDR3aa: CASNSGTGSGRNNSPLHF
d_gene: TRBD1; v_gene: TRBV30; CDR3aa: CAWSGDRTYEQYF
d_gene: TRBD1; v_gene: TRBV7-2; CDR3aa: CASSLGQGRINEQFF
d_gene: -; v_gene: TRBV29-1; CDR3aa: CSVASRPRGDEQFF
d_gene: TRBD1; v_gene: TRBV7-2; CDR3aa: CASSLAALSQGARSEDEKLFF
d_gene: TRBD2; v_gene: TRBV4-2; CDR3aa: CASSHQRTSGSEQYF
d_gene: TRBD1; v_gene: TRBV7-2; CDR3aa: CASSLGGGAGNEQFF
d_gene: TRBD2; v_gene: TRBV7-2; CDR3aa: CASSFSSGGASDTQYF
d_gene: TRBD2; v_gene: TRBV19; CDR3aa: CASSTRGLAGLNTGELFF
d_gene: -; v_gene: TRBV6-4; CDR3aa: CASSDESGLTPLHF
d_gene: -; v_gene: TRBV2; CDR3aa: CASSSSGTHSGNTIYF
d_gene: TRBD2; v_gene: TRBV5-1; CDR3aa: CASSLALAEETQYF
d_gene: -; v_gene: TRBV18; CDR3aa: CASSPLQGQGELFF
d_gene: -; v_gene: TRBV19; CDR3aa: CASLDSGDTPGNTEAFF
d_gene: -; v_gene: TRBV9; CDR3aa: CASSVASRGTEAFF
d_gene: -; v_gene: TRBV3-1/TRBV3-2; CDR3aa: CASSTRESEAFF
d_gene: -; v_gene: TRBV27; CDR3aa: CASSLFRRASRGTDTQYF
d_gene: -; v_gene: TRBV5-8; CDR3aa: CASSLGLRPGYSNQPQHF
d_gene: -; v_gene: TRBV7-2; CDR3aa: CASSSEGGGKGYTF
d_gene: TRBD1; v_gene: TRBV5-1; CDR3aa: CASSGGQNSYNSPLHF
d_gene: -; v_gene: TRBV7-2; CDR3aa: CASSFSGNTEAFF
d_gene: -; v_gene: TRBV19; CDR3aa: CASSDMNTEAFF
d_gene: -; v_gene: TRBV5-4; CDR3aa: CATNSGISGNTIYF
d_gene: TRBD1; v_gene: TRBV19; CDR3aa: CASSTDRGYGYTF
d_gene: -; v_gene: TRBV10-3; CDR3aa: CAISPRLGTPIAKNIQYF
d_gene: -; v_gene: TRBV28; CDR3aa: CASSLSGQGNSPLHF